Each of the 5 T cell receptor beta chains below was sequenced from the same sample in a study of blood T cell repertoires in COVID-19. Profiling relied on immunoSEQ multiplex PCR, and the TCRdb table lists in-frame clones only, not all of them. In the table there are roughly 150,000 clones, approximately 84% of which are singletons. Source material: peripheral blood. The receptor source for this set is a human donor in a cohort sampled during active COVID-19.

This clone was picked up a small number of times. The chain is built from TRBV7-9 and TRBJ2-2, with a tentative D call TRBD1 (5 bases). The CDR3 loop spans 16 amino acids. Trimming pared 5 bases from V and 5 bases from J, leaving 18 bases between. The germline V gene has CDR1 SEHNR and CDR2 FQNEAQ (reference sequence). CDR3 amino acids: CASSPFRGDGTGELFF. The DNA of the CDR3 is TGTGCCAGCAGCCCCTTTAGGGGCGACGGAACCGGGGAGCTGTTTTTT.

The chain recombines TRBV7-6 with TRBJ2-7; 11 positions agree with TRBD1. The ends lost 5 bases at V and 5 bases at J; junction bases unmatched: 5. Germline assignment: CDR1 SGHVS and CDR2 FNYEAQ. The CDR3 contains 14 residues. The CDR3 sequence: CASSRRTGGNEQYF. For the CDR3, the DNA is TGTGCCAGCAGCCGACGGACAGGGGGCAACGAGCAGTACTTC.

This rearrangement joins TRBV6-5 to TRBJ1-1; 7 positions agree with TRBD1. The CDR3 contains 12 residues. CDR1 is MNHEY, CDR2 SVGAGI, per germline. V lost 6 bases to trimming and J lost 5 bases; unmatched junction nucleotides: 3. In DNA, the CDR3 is TGTGCCAGCAGCAAGACAGGGACTGAAGCTTTCTTT. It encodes CASSKTGTEAFF.

The CDR3 is CASSFGAGDQETQYF. Written as DNA, the CDR3 is TGTGCCAGCAGTTTCGGAGCGGGGGACCAAGAGACCCAGTACTTC. The V gene is TRBV28, the J gene TRBJ2-5; TRBD2 agrees at 8 bases. Germline V lookup: CDR1 MDHEN, CDR2 SYDVKM. The CDR3 covers 15 residues. Trimming removed 3 bases from V and 0 bases from J; junction bases left unmatched: 3.

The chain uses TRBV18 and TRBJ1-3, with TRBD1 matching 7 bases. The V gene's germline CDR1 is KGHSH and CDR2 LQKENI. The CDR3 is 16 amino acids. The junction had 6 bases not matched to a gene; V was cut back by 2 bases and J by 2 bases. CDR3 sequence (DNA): TGTGCCAGCTCACCAAATGACAGGGCAACTGGAAACACCATATATTTT. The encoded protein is CASSPNDRATGNTIYF.